A selection of T cell receptor beta chains follows, all from one sample in a study of CD8+CD57+ T cells in acquired aplastic anemia. TCRdb itself ran the reads through MiXCR, one entry per CDR3 protein. The sample carries 150,000 to 200,000 distinct CDR3 sequences, 40% to 50% recorded once. Sequencing input: sorted CD4+, CD8+, or CD8+CD57+ T cells (not recorded which) from PBMCs. These receptors were obtained from a human donor with aplastic anemia. CDR3s include the opening cysteine and the closing phenylalanine or tryptophan. A D gene is named only where the DNA matches it firmly. Only part of the rows carry a size: once, few, many, or a class if the clone is expanded.

V gene: TRBV30; clone size: many; D gene: -; J gene: TRBJ2-7; CDR3 DNA: TGTGCCTGGAGGGGGGCTAGAGGCGAGCAGTACTTC; CDR3 protein: CAWRGARGEQYF
V gene: TRBV6-5; clone size: many; D gene: TRBD1; J gene: TRBJ1-6; CDR3 DNA: TGTGCCAGCAGTTACAGAGGGGGACAGGGGACTCGACCATCCCTCCACTTT; CDR3 protein: CASSYRGGQGTRPSLHF
V gene: TRBV7-2; clone size: many; D gene: TRBD1; J gene: TRBJ1-1; CDR3 DNA: TGTGCCAGCAGCTTAGCGAGGGGACAGGCTAAACTGGGCGAAGCTTTCTTT; CDR3 protein: CASSLARGQAKLGEAFF
V gene: TRBV20-1; clone size: many; D gene: TRBD1; J gene: TRBJ1-4; CDR3 DNA: TGCAGTGCCCCGCCCTCAGGGGGCAAGGGTAATGAAAAACTGTTTTTT; CDR3 protein: CSAPPSGGKGNEKLFF
V gene: TRBV24-1; clone size: -; D gene: -; J gene: TRBJ1-5; CDR3 DNA: TGTGCCACCAGTGATAGGACAGACCCCGATCAGCCCCAGCATTTT; CDR3 protein: CATSDRTDPDQPQHF
V gene: TRBV10-3; clone size: once; D gene: TRBD1; J gene: TRBJ2-7; CDR3 DNA: TGTGCCATCAGTGAGTCAGACAGGGCCCACGAGCAGTACTTC; CDR3 protein: CAISESDRAHEQYF
V gene: TRBV7-3; clone size: many; D gene: -; J gene: TRBJ1-2; CDR3 DNA: TGTGCCAGCAGCGCTGGGCAGAACTATGGCTACACCTTC; CDR3 protein: CASSAGQNYGYTF
V gene: TRBV24-1; clone size: -; D gene: -; J gene: TRBJ1-1; CDR3 DNA: TGTGCCACCAGTGGGCGGGGGGCTTCGGGCACTGAAGCTTTCTTT; CDR3 protein: CATSGRGASGTEAFF
V gene: TRBV25-1; clone size: many; D gene: TRBD1; J gene: TRBJ1-4; CDR3 DNA: TGTGCCAGCACCCAGACGACAGGGGCATACGAAAAACTGTTTTTT; CDR3 protein: CASTQTTGAYEKLFF
V gene: TRBV6-1; clone size: many; D gene: -; J gene: TRBJ1-6; CDR3 DNA: TGTGCCAGCAGTGAGCAGGTTAATTCACCCCTCCACTTT; CDR3 protein: CASSEQVNSPLHF
V gene: TRBV2; clone size: -; D gene: TRBD2; J gene: TRBJ2-5; CDR3 DNA: TGTGCCAGCAGTGACACACGACTAGCGGGGCAAGAGACCCAGTACTTC; CDR3 protein: CASSDTRLAGQETQYF
V gene: TRBV19; clone size: -; D gene: -; J gene: TRBJ2-2; CDR3 DNA: TGTGCCAGTAGTATCGGGGTAGCCGGGGAGCTGTTTTTT; CDR3 protein: CASSIGVAGELFF
V gene: TRBV9; clone size: many; D gene: -; J gene: TRBJ2-2; CDR3 DNA: TGTGCCAGCAGCGTAGTGGGCCGGGGCACCGGGGAGCTGTTTTTT; CDR3 protein: CASSVVGRGTGELFF
V gene: TRBV11-2; clone size: -; D gene: -; J gene: TRBJ2-5; CDR3 DNA: TGTGCCAGCAGCTTAGGAAGCGGCAACCGAGAGACCCAGTACTTC; CDR3 protein: CASSLGSGNRETQYF
V gene: TRBV10-3; clone size: -; D gene: TRBD1; J gene: TRBJ2-5; CDR3 DNA: TGTGCCATCAGTGAGGTATCCCGGGACAGCCAAGAGACCCAGTACTTC; CDR3 protein: CAISEVSRDSQETQYF
V gene: TRBV11-3; clone size: few; D gene: TRBD1; J gene: TRBJ1-3; CDR3 DNA: TGTGCCAGCAGCCGGGGACAGGGTGAGGGAAACACCATATATTTT; CDR3 protein: CASSRGQGEGNTIYF
V gene: TRBV7-9; clone size: -; D gene: TRBD1; J gene: TRBJ1-1; CDR3 DNA: TGTGCCAGCTCACCAGGGGGGACGGAGCAAGCTTTCTTT; CDR3 protein: CASSPGGTEQAFF
V gene: TRBV7-2; clone size: many; D gene: -; J gene: TRBJ2-3; CDR3 DNA: TGTGCCAGCAGCTTAGGGGGCGCGGGTAGCGGAGGGCTAGATACGCAGTATTTT; CDR3 protein: CASSLGGAGSGGLDTQYF
V gene: TRBV25-1; clone size: -; D gene: -; J gene: TRBJ2-7; CDR3 DNA: TGTGCCAGCAGTGAATATTTGTCGGACCGCGCCCGAGTCGAGCAGTACTTC; CDR3 protein: CASSEYLSDRARVEQYF
V gene: TRBV29-1; clone size: -; D gene: -; J gene: TRBJ2-7; CDR3 DNA: TGCAGCGTTGAAGGTGGCACCTACGAGCAGTACTTC; CDR3 protein: CSVEGGTYEQYF
V gene: TRBV2; clone size: many; D gene: -; J gene: TRBJ2-7; CDR3 DNA: TGTGCCAGCAGTGGAACGTCAAGCTCCTACGAGCAGTACTTC; CDR3 protein: CASSGTSSSYEQYF
V gene: TRBV13; clone size: many; D gene: TRBD2; J gene: TRBJ2-7; CDR3 DNA: TGTGCCAGCAGCCCGACTAGCGGGAACGAGCAGTACTTC; CDR3 protein: CASSPTSGNEQYF
V gene: TRBV5-6; clone size: few; D gene: TRBD1; J gene: TRBJ1-6; CDR3 DNA: TGTGCCAGCAGGAAGCACAGGGGGCAGAACCGTTCACCCCTCCACTTT; CDR3 protein: CASRKHRGQNRSPLHF
V gene: TRBV7-3; clone size: -; D gene: -; J gene: TRBJ1-1; CDR3 DNA: TGTGCCAGCAGCCGACGGACAGAAAACACTGAAGCTTTCTTT; CDR3 protein: CASSRRTENTEAFF
V gene: TRBV10-3; clone size: -; D gene: TRBD1; J gene: TRBJ2-7; CDR3 DNA: TGTGCCATCAGTGACTTTACGGGACAGGGGGCCTACGAGCAGTACTTC; CDR3 protein: CAISDFTGQGAYEQYF
V gene: TRBV7-8; clone size: once; D gene: TRBD2; J gene: TRBJ2-5; CDR3 DNA: TGTGCCAGCAGCTCTCGGACTAGCGGAGAGACCCAGTACTTC; CDR3 protein: CASSSRTSGETQYF
V gene: TRBV2; clone size: -; D gene: -; J gene: TRBJ1-2; CDR3 DNA: TGTGCCATCCCCTACGATGGCTACACCTTC; CDR3 protein: CAIPYDGYTF
V gene: TRBV27; clone size: few; D gene: -; J gene: TRBJ2-3; CDR3 DNA: TGTGCCAGCAGTCCCCCCAGAGCTAGCACAGATACGCAGTATTTT; CDR3 protein: CASSPPRASTDTQYF
V gene: TRBV3-1; clone size: -; D gene: TRBD2; J gene: TRBJ2-7; CDR3 DNA: TGTGCCAGCAGCCCCCCTAGCGGACTCTACGAGCAGTACTTC; CDR3 protein: CASSPPSGLYEQYF
V gene: TRBV15; clone size: -; D gene: -; J gene: TRBJ1-5; CDR3 DNA: TGTGCCACCTCAGGGGTTCATAGCAATCAGCCCCAGCATTTT; CDR3 protein: CATSGVHSNQPQHF
V gene: TRBV10-3; clone size: -; D gene: -; J gene: TRBJ1-2; CDR3 DNA: TGTGCCATCAGTGAGTCTACCGGGGAGAGGGGCTACACCTTC; CDR3 protein: CAISESTGERGYTF
V gene: TRBV2; clone size: many; D gene: -; J gene: TRBJ2-1; CDR3 DNA: TGTGCCCTGACCCCGGGACTTTCCAACAATGAGCAGTTCTTC; CDR3 protein: CALTPGLSNNEQFF
V gene: TRBV3-1; clone size: many; D gene: -; J gene: TRBJ1-5; CDR3 DNA: TGTGCCAGCAGCCAAGATGGAAGCAATCAGCCCCAGCATTTT; CDR3 protein: CASSQDGSNQPQHF
V gene: TRBV4-3; clone size: many; D gene: -; J gene: TRBJ2-6; CDR3 DNA: TGCGCCAGCAGCCAAGAGTCGGGGATTTCTGGGGCCAACGTCCTGACTTTC; CDR3 protein: CASSQESGISGANVLTF
V gene: TRBV5-1; clone size: many; D gene: TRBD2; J gene: TRBJ2-1; CDR3 DNA: TGCGCCGGATCTTTCGCGGGAGGGCCCAATGAGCAGTTCTTC; CDR3 protein: CAGSFAGGPNEQFF
V gene: TRBV7-3; clone size: -; D gene: TRBD2; J gene: TRBJ2-3; CDR3 DNA: TGTGCCAGCAGCTCCGGGACTAGAGATACGCAGTATTTT; CDR3 protein: CASSSGTRDTQYF
V gene: TRBV15; clone size: -; D gene: -; J gene: TRBJ1-6; CDR3 DNA: TGTGCCACCAGCAGAGATCAAACAGGGTTGGGCGATTCACCCCTCCACTTT; CDR3 protein: CATSRDQTGLGDSPLHF
V gene: TRBV6-1; clone size: -; D gene: -; J gene: TRBJ2-2; CDR3 DNA: TGTGCCAGCAGTACCCGCCCCCTTGGATCGAACACCGGGGAGCTGTTTTTT; CDR3 protein: CASSTRPLGSNTGELFF
V gene: TRBV10-3; clone size: -; D gene: TRBD1; J gene: TRBJ2-7; CDR3 DNA: TGTGCCACCCACCGGGACAGCCCTTATGAGCAGTACTTC; CDR3 protein: CATHRDSPYEQYF
V gene: TRBV10-3; clone size: -; D gene: -; J gene: TRBJ1-2; CDR3 DNA: TGTGCCATCAGTGAGTCGCGGCAGGGTGCTGGCTACACCTTC; CDR3 protein: CAISESRQGAGYTF
V gene: TRBV9; clone size: many; D gene: TRBD2; J gene: TRBJ2-2; CDR3 DNA: TGTGCCAGCAGCCCTCGAGGGGAGGGCACCGGGGAGCTGTTTTTT; CDR3 protein: CASSPRGEGTGELFF
V gene: TRBV19; clone size: -; D gene: TRBD1; J gene: TRBJ2-5; CDR3 DNA: TGTGCCAGTAGCGAGGGGGCGACCTCGGAGACCCAGTACTTC; CDR3 protein: CASSEGATSETQYF